In its sample, the clone carrying this T cell receptor beta chain was seen once. The antigen is not known. The source of the sample is a study of OX40 agonist ivuxolimab in advanced cancers. Overall study findings and caveats: Circulating CD4+ and CD8+ T cells showed clonal expansion by week 6 at 0.1 to 3.0 mg/kg. The authors also found low normalized T-cell clonal expansion in some nonresponders.

Clones were sequenced by immunoSEQ multiplex PCR, and TCRdb holds only the in-frame ones, with some missing. The sample has fewer than 55,000 clones, less than 90% seen once. The CDR3 length is 15 residues. Germline loops: CDR1 LNHNV, CDR2 YYDKDF (reference sequence). V shed 1 base, J shed 2 bases, and the junction held 4 bases outside the gene matches. This material consisted of CD4+ or CD8+ T cells sorted from blood, taken in a trial of the OX40 agonist ivuxolimab. The V gene is TRBV15, the J gene TRBJ2-5; 7 bases fit TRBD2. The clonotype was recovered from an adult with an advanced solid tumor such as melanoma, head and neck, liver or kidney cancer. This chain's CDR3 is CATSRVGGEQETQYF. The CDR3 nucleotides are TGTGCCACCAGCAGAGTGGGGGGGGAGCAAGAGACCCAGTACTTC.